This TCR beta chain was identified in a study of blood T cell repertoires in COVID-19 (TCRdb year 2020). Concerning the study at large: Samples from collaborators originated in the United States, Italy and Spain and spanned both the acute and convalescent phases of COVID-19. The prospective study material was composed of cDNA or gDNA derived from T cells, B-cell-depleted T cells, or PBMCs. The dataset comprised deeply sampled blood TCRbeta repertoires from subjects exposed to, actively infected with, or recovered from COVID-19. The repertoires were released in a freely available public database meant as a resource for research on the immune response to SARS-CoV-2. The samples were drawn from the first 160 participants of the ongoing ImmuneRACE study and from 950 to 1,500 subjects provided by 6 global collaborators. The sample metadata nearly always contained a de-identified subject ID, COVID-19 status, age in years and sex. Where HLA class I and class II types were available, the types were taken from metadata supplied by the sample provider, not from assay-based typing. On the study overall, not on this receptor specifically: Clinical and demographic metadata were provided uncurated, with the amount varying by source and participant.

TCRbeta CDR3 regions were amplified from genomic DNA using the immunoSEQ Assay, a bias-controlled multiplex PCR. The paper's data handling went like this. Nucleated cell counts per sample were estimated from amplification of reference gene primers within the assay. Sequence reads were collapsed and filtered to measure the absolute abundance of every unique TCRbeta CDR3 rearrangement. For each sample, productive Simpson clonality was calculated as the square root of Simpson's diversity index across productive rearrangements. TCRdb stores this immuneACCESS table with in-frame sequences only. Part of the clones is absent; in the studies checked, under half of the shortfall reflects unresolved V genes, and no reason is known for the rest. The V and J calls and clone size were taken over from that table, and D and trimming were inferred from the DNA. In all, the sample holds about 130,000 clones, and 80% to 85% of those were seen once. The top ten clones comprise about 18% of the sample.

Via the germline V gene, CDR1 is MNHEY and CDR2 SVGAGI. The CDR3 runs 14 residues from the cysteine to the phenylalanine. Here the CDR3 DNA is all that survives: 42 bases in frame from base 1. V lost 8 bases and J lost 3 bases; the stretch between them is 14 bases long. In the prospective study, participants were about 18 to 95 years old, resided in about two dozen geographic areas of the United States, and were enrolled through a virtual design. In the prospective study, cohorts were assigned on the basis of participant-reported clinical history obtained from a screening survey and a study questionnaire. For ImmuneRACE Cohort 3, a participant was defined as recovered based on two consecutive negative NP/OP PCR tests, clearance by a healthcare professional, or resolution of symptoms. Each participant in the prospective study had whole blood, serum and a nasopharyngeal or oropharyngeal swab collected by mobile phlebotomists. Prospective study participants could optionally give additional blood draws and questionnaires over an approximately 2-month period. Before DNA extraction, blood samples from the prospective study were shipped at room temperature or frozen.

As to this clone: Its antigen is still unknown. No qualities accompany the bases; no much larger clone lies one base away.

This TCR came from a man younger than 40 who had recovered from COVID-19. The chain was built from TRBV6-5 and TRBJ1-5; a weak D assignment points to TRBD1 (5 bases agree). Sequences were obtained from PBMCs or T cells enriched from blood (not recorded which). The encoded CDR3 is CASLGTLSNQPQHF. The DNA sequence reads TGTGCCAGCCTGGGGACTTTATCCAATCAGCCCCAGCATTTT.